The T cell receptor beta chain under discussion was sequenced for a study of OX40 agonist ivuxolimab in advanced cancers. Some background on the complete study: Ivuxolimab was an agonistic, fully human IgG2 monoclonal antibody directed against OX40 (CD134), a costimulatory receptor. Intravenous ivuxolimab was administered to patients every 2 weeks at six dose levels: 0.01, 0.1, 0.3, 1.5, 3 and 10 mg/kg. Of the roughly 51 patients in dose escalation, about 20 had hepatocellular carcinoma, approximately 15 had melanoma, 9 had renal cell carcinoma and 9 had head and neck cancer. A male proportion of nearly 85% and a mean age of 60 years, ranging from roughly 23 to 80, were recorded for the dose-escalation cohort. Prior anti-PD-1, anti-PD-L1 or anti-CTLA-4 therapy was permitted, and checkpoint inhibitors had been received by less than 45% of dose-escalation patients. Partial responses occurred in three dose-escalation patients, of whom one had hepatocellular carcinoma and two had cutaneous melanoma. The point of sequencing TCRbeta in the periphery was to test whether ivuxolimab changed TCR sequence diversity and drove clonal T-cell expansion. The paper covers the monotherapy dose-escalation part of the phase I ivuxolimab trial, which included N ≈ 50 patients.

From the cysteine through the phenylalanine, the CDR3 covers 16 amino acids. The only DNA kept is the CDR3, 48 bases in frame from the first base. V and J are trimmed by 2 bases and 8 bases, and the gene matches miss 12 bases of the junction. For CDR1 and CDR2, the germline V gene (reference sequence) lists MNHEY and SMNVEV. Patients with a history of autoimmune disease or receiving systemic immunosuppression were excluded from the trial. Peripheral blood for TCR sequencing was collected from all dose cohorts at baseline, on cycle 4 day 1, and on cycle 7 day 1. The samples were taken from a phase I, first-in-human, multicenter, open-label dose-escalation trial of ivuxolimab. Adults with locally advanced or metastatic head and neck squamous cell, hepatocellular, melanoma or renal cell carcinoma were enrolled in the trial. Before TCR sequencing, CD4+ T cells and CD8+ T cells were sorted from peripheral blood as separate populations.

On the study overall, not on this receptor specifically: Low levels of normalized T-cell clonal expansion were also shown by some nonresponding patients. After ivuxolimab, more expanded clones were found on average in CD8+ T cells than in CD4+ T cells. The antigen specificity of the clonally expanded peripheral T cells was not determined. At doses from 0.1 to 3.0 mg/kg, clonal expansion was seen in both CD4+ and CD8+ blood T cells between baseline and week 6. In partial responders in the 0.1-3.0 mg/kg groups, normalized peripheral clonal expansion was found to be among the lowest, especially among CD8+ T cells.

Concerning this clone itself: Its binding antigen is unknown. No much larger clonotype is one base removed from it; base qualities were not supplied.

For sequencing of the TCRbeta CDR3 region, genomic DNA was extracted from the sorted cells. The immunoSEQ Assay was used to sequence the TCRbeta CDR3 regions. In TCRdb, the immuneACCESS table is reduced to in-frame sequences with V and J assigned. These tables do not hold every clone; where another copy was compared, an unresolved V gene accounts for under half, and the others remain unexplained. A total of tens of thousands of clones appear in this sample, 85% to 90% of them only once. 0.7% to 1% of the sample is held by the ten biggest clonotypes. The sequence joins TRBV27 to TRBJ1-2; the central 9 bases match TRBD1. The sample consisted of CD4+ or CD8+ T cells sorted from blood, taken in a trial of the OX40 agonist ivuxolimab. The source is an adult with an advanced solid tumor such as melanoma, head and neck, liver or kidney cancer. For the CDR3, the sequence is CASSLPDRGNSEGYTF. The nucleotides are TGTGCCAGCAGTTTACCGGACAGGGGAAACTCGGAAGGCTACACCTTC.